Below, 24 T cell receptor beta chains from the same sample are listed, as sequenced in a study of OX40 agonist ivuxolimab in advanced cancers. Assay: immunoSEQ multiplex PCR; the TCRdb copy retains only in-frame clones and omits some. The data hold about 69,000 clones, with roughly nine tenths observed a single time. The sequenced sample was CD4+ or CD8+ T cells sorted from blood, obtained in a trial of the OX40 agonist ivuxolimab. The receptors were gathered from an adult with an advanced solid tumor such as melanoma, head and neck, liver or kidney cancer.

The chain carries TRBV28 and TRBJ1-5, with TRBD1 as a possible D gene (5 bases). V gave up 6 bases and J gave up 4 bases, with 7 bases separating them. Per germline, CDR1 MDHEN and CDR2 SYDVKM. This CDR3 spans 12 amino acids. The CDR3 loop is CASRGLNQPQHF. The CDR3 coding sequence is TGTGCCAGCAGGGGGCTAAATCAGCCCCAGCATTTT.

The chain links TRBV9 to TRBJ2-7; the match to TRBD1 covers 8 bases. CDR1 is SGDLS and CDR2 is YYNGEE in the germline V gene. V shed 4 bases, J shed 5 bases, and the junction held 5 bases outside the gene matches. The CDR3 has 13 amino acids. The CDR3 loop reads CASSTTGAHEQYF. The DNA for the CDR3 is TGTGCCAGCAGCACGACAGGGGCCCACGAGCAGTACTTC.

The chain couples TRBV7-6 to TRBJ2-1, with D perhaps assigned TRBD1 or TRBD2 (5 bases each). Germline CDR1 SGHVS, CDR2 FNYEAQ. Trimming took 2 bases from V and 7 from J, leaving 21 bases between them. The CDR3 extends over 17 amino acids. As DNA, the CDR3 is TGTGCCAGCAGCTTATACGGGGCTACATCCTCGTGGAATGAGCAGTTCTTC. Its translation: CASSLYGATSSWNEQFF.

The J gene is TRBJ2-2, the V gene TRBV27; TRBD1 agrees at 8 bases. CDR1 and CDR2 from the germline V gene are MNHEY and SMNVEV (reference sequence). Trimming took 5 bases from V and 2 from J; bases not matched to a gene: 7. The CDR3 sequence is 16 residues long. CDR3 sequence reads: CASSRGTGGNTGELFF. DNA for the CDR3: TGTGCCAGCAGTCGCGGGACAGGCGGAAACACCGGGGAGCTGTTTTTT.

CDR3: CASGRDRGREQYF. In DNA form, the CDR3 reads TGTGCCAGCGGCCGGGACAGGGGGCGCGAGCAGTACTTC. The chain carries TRBV2 and TRBJ2-7; TRBD1 matches at 12 bases. After removal of 8 bases from V and 6 bases from J, the junction contained 5 bases not matched to a gene. Germline assignment: CDR1 SNHLY and CDR2 FYNNEI. The CDR3 loop spans 13 amino acids.

The V call is TRBV5-1, the J call TRBJ2-2, with D uncertain. The CDR3 sequence is 14 residues long. CDR1 is SGHRS, CDR2 YFSETQ, per germline. Trimming removed 0 bases at V and 4 bases at J, with 7 bases between. The CDR3 reads CASSLGSATGELFF. The CDR3 DNA is TGCGCCAGCAGCTTGGGATCCGCCACCGGGGAGCTGTTTTTT.

This clone was seen only once. The chain has TRBV5-1 and TRBJ1-4; 9 bases are a match to TRBD1. This CDR3 region has 15 residues. V dropped 3 bases and J dropped 0; count of bases not matched to a gene: 0. Germline V gene lookup returns CDR1 SGHRS and CDR2 YFSETQ. The CDR3 here is CASSWDRATNEKLFF. CDR3 bases: TGCGCCAGCAGCTGGGACAGGGCAACTAATGAAAAACTGTTTTTT.

This rearrangement joins TRBV13 to TRBJ2-3; no definite D call. The CDR3 is 12 residues long. Trimming stripped 4 bases from V and 2 bases from J, with 4 bases between. Germline CDR1 is PRHDT and CDR2 is FYEKMQ (reference sequence). In DNA, the CDR3 is TGTGCCAGCAGCTCAACCACAGATACGCAGTATTTT. Translated: CASSSTTDTQYF.

The rearrangement joins TRBV11-2 to TRBJ1-1, with D unresolved. The CDR3 sequence is 14 residues long. CDR1 SGHAT and CDR2 FQNNGV come from the germline V gene. V lost 1 base to trimming and J lost 5 bases, with 11 bases between them. The DNA for the CDR3 is TGTGCCAGCAGCTTAGTGGGAGGAGGGACTGAAGCTTTCTTT. Encoded protein: CASSLVGGGTEAFF.

The V and J genes are TRBV7-9 and TRBJ2-5; possibly TRBD1 for D (6 bases). Germline V lookup: CDR1 SEHNR, CDR2 FQNEAQ (reference sequence). V shed 6 bases and J shed 1 base, with 12 bases lying between them. The CDR3 totals 14 residues. This chain's CDR3 is CASRSTGTQETQYF. CDR3 nucleotides: TGTGCCAGCAGATCAACAGGGACCCAAGAGACCCAGTACTTC.

The chain joins TRBV19 to TRBJ1-5, with TRBD1 as a possible D gene (5 bases). Germline values: CDR1 LNHDA, CDR2 SQIVND (reference sequence). This CDR3 is 14 amino acids long. Trimming took off 11 bases at V and 4 bases at J, with 18 bases between the two ends. DNA of the CDR3: TGTGCCGGCGGGGACGGGGGGAGAAATCAGCCCCAGCATTTT. It is translated as CAGGDGGRNQPQHF.

This clone was counted a few times. The V call is TRBV5-1, the J call TRBJ1-1; D call uncertain. The CDR3 contains 13 residues. The V end was cut by 3 bases, the J end by 3 bases, with 9 bases between. The germline V gene encodes CDR1 SGHRS and CDR2 YFSETQ. For the CDR3, the DNA is TGCGCCAGCAGCTACCAGGCGGACACTGAAGCTTTCTTT. This codes for CASSYQADTEAFF. The full variable domain, rest sourced from reference TRBV5-1 and TRBJ1-1, is KAGVTQTPRYLIKTRGQQVTLSCSPISGHRSVSWYQQTPGQGLQFLFEYFSETQRNKGNFPGRFSGRQFSNSRSEMNVSTLELGDSALYLCASSYQADTEAFFGQGTRLTVV.

CDR3 loop: CASSRDGEAFF. For the CDR3, the DNA is TGTGCCAGCAGCCGGGACGGTGAAGCTTTCTTT. The chain combines TRBV2 with TRBJ1-1, with D possibly being TRBD1 (5 bases). The CDR3 contains 11 residues. Trimming stripped 6 bases from V and 7 bases from J, with 9 bases between. Germline-derived CDR1 and CDR2 are SNHLY and FYNNEI.

The chain recombines TRBV2 with TRBJ2-2; TRBD1 matches at 8 bases. J gave up 4 bases and V 4 bases, and 5 bases lay outside the gene matches. Germline CDR1 SNHLY, CDR2 FYNNEI. The CDR3 is 15 amino acids. CDR3: CASSGQGLSTGELFF. The CDR3 DNA follows: TGTGCCAGCAGTGGACAGGGGCTGAGCACCGGGGAGCTGTTTTTT.

The chain joins TRBV5-1 to TRBJ1-3; D not certain. Germline values: CDR1 SGHRS, CDR2 YFSETQ. This CDR3 contains 16 residues. V was pared by 0 bases and J by 0 bases, with 10 bases between. In nucleotides, the CDR3 is TGCGCCAGCAGCTTGGCGGCAGAAACCTCTGGAAACACCATATATTTT. Its translation: CASSLAAETSGNTIYF.

The V and J genes are TRBV13 and TRBJ2-3; 14 bases fit TRBD2. J lost 7 bases, V lost 5 bases, and 5 bases had no gene match. Germline loops: CDR1 PRHDT, CDR2 FYEKMQ (reference sequence). This CDR3 has 15 amino acids. The CDR3 protein is CASSIGLAGGHTQYF. The CDR3 DNA is TGTGCCAGCAGCATCGGACTAGCGGGAGGCCATACGCAGTATTTT.

This clone was seen a few times. This sequence joins TRBV7-2 and TRBJ2-3, with D unclear. Germline loops: CDR1 SGHTA, CDR2 FQGNSA. The CDR3 has 12 residues. The V gene lost 6 bases and the J gene lost 4 bases, with 8 bases spanning the gap. CDR3 bases: TGTGCCAGCAGTTTTGGTGCAGATACGCAGTATTTT. It is translated as CASSFGADTQYF.

V usage is TRBV9 and J usage is TRBJ2-1; 11 nucleotides line up with TRBD1. In germline, CDR1 is SGDLS, CDR2 YYNGEE. The CDR3 is 15 amino acids. The V and J ends lost 4 bases and 8 bases, in that order; junction bases with no gene match: 8. CDR3 nucleotides: TGTGCCAGCAGCCCTTGGACAGGGGGCGCGGATGAGCAGTTCTTC. Its protein is CASSPWTGGADEQFF.

The chain recombines TRBV11-3 with TRBJ2-3; D is undetermined. The CDR3 has 16 residues. Trimming took 2 bases from V and 3 from J, leaving 15 bases between them. Per the germline V gene, CDR1 is SGHNT and CDR2 is YENEEA. The CDR3 loop is CASSLKQLLRTDTQYF. In nucleotides, the CDR3 is TGTGCCAGCAGCTTAAAACAACTACTTCGGACAGATACGCAGTATTTT.

This clone was observed a few times. The rearrangement links TRBV19 to TRBJ2-3; D gene uncertain. The germline V gene encodes CDR1 LNHDA and CDR2 SQIVND (reference sequence). CDR3 length: 10 amino acids. Here the CDR3 reads CPRSRDTQYF. The CDR3 nucleotides are TGTCCCCGATCACGAGATACGCAGTATTTT.

The chain has TRBV4-2 and TRBJ1-2, with 7 bases matching TRBD1. J was trimmed by 7 bases and V by 1 base; bases with no gene match: 9. This CDR3 comprises 15 residues. Germline V lookup: CDR1 LGHNA, CDR2 YNFKEQ. The CDR3 coding sequence is TGTGCCAGCAGCCAAGCGGGACAGCTCCTACGTGGCTACACCTTC. Translation: CASSQAGQLLRGYTF.

This chain connects TRBV28 to TRBJ1-1; 9 bases line up with TRBD1. Per germline, CDR1 MDHEN and CDR2 SYDVKM. J gave up 3 bases and V 3 bases, and 2 bases lay outside the gene matches. The CDR3 is 14 residues long. CDR3 amino acids: CASSFWDRDTEAFF. For the CDR3, the DNA is TGTGCCAGCAGTTTTTGGGACAGGGACACTGAAGCTTTCTTT.

The chain is built from TRBV4-1 and TRBJ2-3; no firm D call. Germline CDR1 MGHRA, CDR2 YSYEKL. The CDR3 runs to 13 residues. Trimming pared 0 bases from V and 6 bases from J, leaving 7 bases between. The CDR3 spells CASSQEDVDTQYF. CDR3 nucleotides: TGCGCCAGCAGCCAAGAAGACGTGGATACGCAGTATTTT.

In nucleotides, the CDR3 is TGTGCCATCTTGCGGGACAACTCCTACGAGCAGTACTTC. Translated: CAILRDNSYEQYF. V gene TRBV10-3 combines with J gene TRBJ2-7; D may match TRBD1 or TRBD2 (6 bases each). CDR1 ENHRY and CDR2 SYGVKD come from the germline V gene. With 8 bases removed from V and 0 bases from J, the gap between germline ends came to 11 bases. The CDR3 runs to 13 residues.